These 8 T cell receptor beta chains originate from one sample sequenced in a study of Tregs in tolerant kidney transplant recipients. Clones were sequenced by immunoSEQ multiplex PCR, and TCRdb holds only the in-frame ones, with some missing. This table holds roughly 66,000 clones, roughly 92% found once. The sequencing here drew on CD8+ T cells from blood, taken before the transplant. Receptors originate from a human donor who received a combined kidney and bone marrow transplant.

CDR3 protein: CASSQVTGNYGYTF. As DNA, the CDR3 is TGCGCCAGCAGCCAAGTAACAGGGAACTATGGCTACACCTTC. The V gene is TRBV4-1, the J gene TRBJ1-2; possibly TRBD1 for D (6 bases). The germline V gene encodes CDR1 MGHRA and CDR2 YSYEKL. The germline V and J ends were trimmed by 1 base and 2 bases, with 8 bases remaining between them. This CDR3 has 14 residues.

V and J are TRBV7-9 and TRBJ2-1; weak D call: TRBD1 (6 bases). The CDR3 loop spans 13 amino acids. Trimming pared 5 bases from V and 3 bases from J, leaving 8 bases between. Germline V gene sequence: CDR1 SEHNR, CDR2 FQNEAQ (reference sequence). The CDR3 sequence is CASSPDSYNEQFF. CDR3 bases: TGTGCCAGCAGCCCGGACAGCTACAATGAGCAGTTCTTC.

This chain joins TRBV5-1 and TRBJ1-2, with 8 bases lining up with TRBD1. Germline values: CDR1 SGHRS, CDR2 YFSETQ. Trimming cost V 4 bases and J 0 bases; bases outside gene matches: 5. The CDR3 contains 15 residues. The CDR3: CASSTLQGANYGYTF. The CDR3, as DNA: TGCGCCAGCAGCACCTTACAGGGGGCTAACTATGGCTACACCTTC.

This clone occurred once. The chain recombines TRBV28 with TRBJ1-5, with TRBD1 matching 8 bases. Germline CDR1 MDHEN, CDR2 SYDVKM. J was trimmed by 2 bases and V by 2 bases; bases with no gene match: 5. The CDR3 spans 16 residues. For the CDR3, the DNA is TGTGCCAGCAGTTTACCGGACAGGGAGGGCAATCAGCCCCAGCATTTT. Residues: CASSLPDREGNQPQHF. Full variable domain (missing parts from reference TRBV28 and TRBJ1-5): DVKVTQSSRYLVKRTGEKVFLECVQDMDHENMFWYRQDPGLGLRLIYFSYDVKMKEKGDIPEGYSVSREKKERFSLILESASTNQTSMYLCASSLPDREGNQPQHFGDGTRLSIL.

The rearrangement links TRBV19 to TRBJ2-6; TRBD2 might be the D (6 bases). The V end lost 3 bases, the J end lost 4 bases, and 10 bases lay between the germline ends. This CDR3 region has 15 residues. Per the germline V gene, CDR1 is LNHDA and CDR2 is SQIVND (reference sequence). The CDR3: CASSIGGRGANVLTF. In DNA form, the CDR3 reads TGTGCCAGTAGTATTGGGGGGAGGGGGGCCAACGTCCTGACTTTC.

This clone has just one count. V is TRBV9 and J is TRBJ2-2; a possible D gene is TRBD2 (5 bases). Germline V lookup: CDR1 SGDLS, CDR2 YYNGEE. The CDR3 extends over 14 amino acids. Trimming removed 3 bases from V and 3 bases from J, with 9 bases in between. The CDR3 nucleotides read TGTGCCAGCAGCGCACGGGGAGACACCGGGGAGCTGTTTTTT. Its translation: CASSARGDTGELFF.

CDR3 residues: CASRWGPGTGELFF. The CDR3 coding sequence is TGTGCCAGCCGTTGGGGGCCAGGCACCGGGGAGCTGTTTTTT. This chain joins TRBV27 and TRBJ2-2, with a possible D match to TRBD1 (6 bases). V was trimmed by 8 bases and J by 4 bases, leaving 14 bases between them. This CDR3 is built from 14 residues. Germline V gene lookup returns CDR1 MNHEY and CDR2 SMNVEV (reference sequence).

This chain uses TRBV9 with TRBJ2-7; perhaps TRBD2 as D (7 bases). Trimming pared 3 bases from V and 0 bases from J, leaving 16 bases between. Germline CDR1 is SGDLS and CDR2 is YYNGEE. CDR3 length equals 16 residues. The CDR3 coding sequence is TGTGCCAGCAGCGCCGCGGCGGGGGCGGGCTCCTACGAGCAGTACTTC. Its translation: CASSAAAGAGSYEQYF.